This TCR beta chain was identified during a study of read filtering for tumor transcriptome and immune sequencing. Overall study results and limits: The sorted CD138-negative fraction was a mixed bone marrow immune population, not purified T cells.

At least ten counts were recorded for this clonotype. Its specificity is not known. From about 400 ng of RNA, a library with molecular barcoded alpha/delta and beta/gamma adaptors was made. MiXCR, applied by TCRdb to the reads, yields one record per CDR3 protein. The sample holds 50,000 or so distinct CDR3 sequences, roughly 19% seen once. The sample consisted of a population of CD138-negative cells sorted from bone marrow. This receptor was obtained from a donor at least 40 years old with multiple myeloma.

CDR3 coding DNA: TGTGCCAGCAGTCCCCGACAGCACAGGCAAGAGACCCAGTACTTC. Encoded protein: CASSPRQHRQETQYF. The V call is TRBV6-5, the J call TRBJ2-5, with D perhaps TRBD1 (5 bases). The CDR3 spans 15 residues. V was shortened by 5 bases and J by 2 bases, with 15 bases between the two germline ends. Germline loops: CDR1 MNHEY, CDR2 SVGAGI.